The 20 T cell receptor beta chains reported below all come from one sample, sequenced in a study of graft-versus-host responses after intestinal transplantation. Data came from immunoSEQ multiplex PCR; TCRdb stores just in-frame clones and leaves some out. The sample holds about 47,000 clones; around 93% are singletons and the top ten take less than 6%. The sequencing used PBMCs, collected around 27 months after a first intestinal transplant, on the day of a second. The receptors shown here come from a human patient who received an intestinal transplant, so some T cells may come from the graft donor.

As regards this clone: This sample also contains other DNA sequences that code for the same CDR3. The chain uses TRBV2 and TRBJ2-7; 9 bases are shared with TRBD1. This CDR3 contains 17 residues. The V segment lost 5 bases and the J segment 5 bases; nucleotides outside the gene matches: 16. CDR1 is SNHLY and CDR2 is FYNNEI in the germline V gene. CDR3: CASSYKIQGAGEDEQYF. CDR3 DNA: TGTGCCAGCAGTTACAAAATACAGGGGGCGGGTGAGGACGAGCAGTACTTC. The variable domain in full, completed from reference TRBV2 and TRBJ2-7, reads EPEVTQTPSHQVTQMGQEVILRCVPISNHLYFYWYRQILGQKVEFLVSFYNNEISEKSEIFDDQFSVERPDGSNFTLKIRSTKLEDSAMYFCASSYKIQGAGEDEQYFGPGTRLTVT.

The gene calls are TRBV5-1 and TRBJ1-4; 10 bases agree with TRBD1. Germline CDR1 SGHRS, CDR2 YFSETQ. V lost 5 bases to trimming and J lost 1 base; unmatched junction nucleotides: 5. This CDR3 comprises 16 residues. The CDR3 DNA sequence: TGCGCCAGCAGGACAGGGGGCGCAGGAACTAATGAAAAACTGTTTTTT. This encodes CASRTGGAGTNEKLFF.

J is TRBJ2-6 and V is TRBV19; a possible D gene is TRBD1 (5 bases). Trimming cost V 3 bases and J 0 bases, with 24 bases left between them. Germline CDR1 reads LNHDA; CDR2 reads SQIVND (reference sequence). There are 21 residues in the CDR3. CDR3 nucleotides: TGTGCCAGTAGTATCCCCGGTTTTGGGCAGGGCCTTAGCTCTGGGGCCAACGTCCTGACTTTC. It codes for CASSIPGFGQGLSSGANVLTF.

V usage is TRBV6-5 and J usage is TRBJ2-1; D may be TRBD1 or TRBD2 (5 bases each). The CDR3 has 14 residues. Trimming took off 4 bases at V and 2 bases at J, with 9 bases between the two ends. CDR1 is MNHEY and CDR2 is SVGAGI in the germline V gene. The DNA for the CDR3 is TGTGCCAGCAGTTGGCAGGGACCCTACAATGAGCAGTTCTTC. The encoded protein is CASSWQGPYNEQFF.

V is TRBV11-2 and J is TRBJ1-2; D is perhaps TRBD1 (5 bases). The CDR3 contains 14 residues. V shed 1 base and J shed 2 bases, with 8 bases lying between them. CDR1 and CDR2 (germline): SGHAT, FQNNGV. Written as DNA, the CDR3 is TGTGCCAGCAGCTTAGTATCAGGGAACTATGGCTACACCTTC. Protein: CASSLVSGNYGYTF. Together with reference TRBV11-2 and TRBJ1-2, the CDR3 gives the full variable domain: EAGVAQSPRYKIIEKRQSVAFWCNPISGHATLYWYQQILGQGPKLLIQFQNNGVVDDSQLPKDRFSAERLKGVDSTLKIQPAKLEDSAVYLCASSLVSGNYGYTFGSGTRLTVV.

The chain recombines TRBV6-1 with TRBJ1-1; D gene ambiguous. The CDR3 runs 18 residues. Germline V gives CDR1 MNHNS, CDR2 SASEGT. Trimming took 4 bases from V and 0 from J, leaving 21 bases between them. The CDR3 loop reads CASSGVYLAGRLNTEAFF. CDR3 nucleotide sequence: TGTGCCAGCAGTGGGGTGTATTTAGCGGGCAGGTTGAACACTGAAGCTTTCTTT.

In DNA, the CDR3 is TGCGCCAGCAGCCAAGAACTAGTCGGGGGACCGTTCTTC. It translates to CASSQELVGGPFF. The chain couples TRBV4-1 to TRBJ2-1; D might be TRBD2 (6 bases). Trimming left V 0 bases short and J 15 bases short, with 15 bases between. Germline V gene sequence: CDR1 MGHRA, CDR2 YSYEKL. The CDR3 extends over 13 amino acids.

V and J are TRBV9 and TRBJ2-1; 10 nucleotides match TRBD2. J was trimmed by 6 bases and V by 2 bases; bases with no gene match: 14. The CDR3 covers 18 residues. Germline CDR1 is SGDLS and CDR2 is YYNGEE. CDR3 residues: CASSVHRLAGEAGNEQFF. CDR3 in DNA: TGTGCCAGCAGCGTCCATCGTCTAGCGGGAGAGGCGGGCAATGAGCAGTTCTTC.

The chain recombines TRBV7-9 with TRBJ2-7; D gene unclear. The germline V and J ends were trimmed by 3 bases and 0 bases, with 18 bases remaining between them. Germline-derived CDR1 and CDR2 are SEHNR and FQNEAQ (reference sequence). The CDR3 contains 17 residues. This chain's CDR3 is CASSLGGDLGRSYEQYF. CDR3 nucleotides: TGTGCCAGCAGCTTGGGTGGCGATCTCGGACGCTCCTACGAGCAGTACTTC.

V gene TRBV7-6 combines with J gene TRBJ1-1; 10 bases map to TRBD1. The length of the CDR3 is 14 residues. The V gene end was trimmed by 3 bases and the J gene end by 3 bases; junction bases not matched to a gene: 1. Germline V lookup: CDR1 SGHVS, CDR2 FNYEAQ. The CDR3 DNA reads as TGTGCCAGCAGCTTCGGGACAGGGGACACTGAAGCTTTCTTT. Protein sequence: CASSFGTGDTEAFF.

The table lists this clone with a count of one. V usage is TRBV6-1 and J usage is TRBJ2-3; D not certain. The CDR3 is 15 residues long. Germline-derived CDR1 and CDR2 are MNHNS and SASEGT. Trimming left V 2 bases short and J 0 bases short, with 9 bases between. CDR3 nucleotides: TGTGCCAGCAGTGAACGAGGCGTGAGCACAGATACGCAGTATTTT. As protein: CASSERGVSTDTQYF.

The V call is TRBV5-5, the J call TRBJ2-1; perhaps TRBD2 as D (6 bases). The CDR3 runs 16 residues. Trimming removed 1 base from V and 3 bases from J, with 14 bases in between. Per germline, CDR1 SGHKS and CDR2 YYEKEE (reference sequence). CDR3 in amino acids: CASSLLGDWGYNEQFF. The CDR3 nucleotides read TGTGCCAGCAGCTTGTTAGGGGACTGGGGCTACAATGAGCAGTTCTTC.

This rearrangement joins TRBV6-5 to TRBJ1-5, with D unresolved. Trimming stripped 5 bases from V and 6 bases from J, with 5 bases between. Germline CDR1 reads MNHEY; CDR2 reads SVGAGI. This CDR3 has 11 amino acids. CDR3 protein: CASSMGQPQHF. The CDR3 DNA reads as TGTGCCAGCAGTATGGGTCAGCCCCAGCATTTT.

This CDR3 reads CASSLQRGTYEQYF. The CDR3 nucleotides read TGTGCCAGCAGCTTGCAGCGTGGGACCTACGAGCAGTACTTC. The chain has TRBV5-5 and TRBJ2-7; D is uncertain. The V end lost 1 base, the J end lost 2 bases, and 10 bases lay between the germline ends. This CDR3 is built from 14 residues. Per the germline V gene, CDR1 is SGHKS and CDR2 is YYEKEE (reference sequence). Full variable domain (outside the CDR3, taken from reference TRBV5-5 and TRBJ2-7): DAGVTQSPTHLIKTRGQQVTLRCSPISGHKSVSWYQQVLGQGPQFIFQYYEKEERGRGNFPDRFSARQFPNYSSELNVNALLLGDSALYLCASSLQRGTYEQYFGPGTRLTVT.

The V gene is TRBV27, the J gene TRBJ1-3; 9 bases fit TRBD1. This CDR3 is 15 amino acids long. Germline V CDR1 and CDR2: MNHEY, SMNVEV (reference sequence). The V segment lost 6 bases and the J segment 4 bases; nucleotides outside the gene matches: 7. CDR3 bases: TGTGCCAGCAGGCAAACAGGGGGCGCGGGAAACACCATATATTTT. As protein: CASRQTGGAGNTIYF.

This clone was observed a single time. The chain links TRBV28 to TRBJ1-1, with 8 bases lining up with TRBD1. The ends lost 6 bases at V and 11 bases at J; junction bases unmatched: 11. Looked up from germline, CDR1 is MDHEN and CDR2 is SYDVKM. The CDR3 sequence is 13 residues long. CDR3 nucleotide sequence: TGTGCCAGCAGGACAGGGGTCGATCTAGCGGCTTTCTTT. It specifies CASRTGVDLAAFF.

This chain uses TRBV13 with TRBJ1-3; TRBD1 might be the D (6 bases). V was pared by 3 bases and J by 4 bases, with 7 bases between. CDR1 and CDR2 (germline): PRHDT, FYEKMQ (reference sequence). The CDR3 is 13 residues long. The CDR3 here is CASSFGTGNTIYF. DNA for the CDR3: TGTGCCAGCAGCTTCGGGACAGGAAACACCATATATTTT.

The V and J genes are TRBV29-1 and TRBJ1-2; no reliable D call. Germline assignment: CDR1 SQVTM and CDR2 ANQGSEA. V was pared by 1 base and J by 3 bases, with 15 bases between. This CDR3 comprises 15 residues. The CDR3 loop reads CSVEGSGVQDYGYTF. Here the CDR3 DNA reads TGCAGCGTTGAAGGTTCTGGGGTCCAGGACTATGGCTACACCTTC.

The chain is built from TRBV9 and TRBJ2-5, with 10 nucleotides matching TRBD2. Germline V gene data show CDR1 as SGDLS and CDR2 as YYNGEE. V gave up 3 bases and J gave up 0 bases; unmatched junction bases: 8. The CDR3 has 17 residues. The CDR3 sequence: CASSAYSGRGYQETQYF. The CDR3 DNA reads TGTGCCAGCAGCGCTTACAGCGGGAGGGGGTACCAAGAGACCCAGTACTTC.

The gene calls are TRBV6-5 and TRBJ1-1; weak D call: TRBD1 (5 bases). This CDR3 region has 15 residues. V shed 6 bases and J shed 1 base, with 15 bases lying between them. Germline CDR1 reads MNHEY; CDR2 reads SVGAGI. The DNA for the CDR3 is TGTGCCAGCAGCAAGGGGCGAGGAGGGAACACTGAAGCTTTCTTT. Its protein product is CASSKGRGGNTEAFF.